Listed below are T cell receptor beta chains from one sample, sequenced in a study of T cells in Graves' hyperthyroidism and ophthalmopathy. Each CDR3 protein is one row after TCRdb ran MiXCR on the multiplex PCR reads. The sample lists more than 95,000 distinct CDR3 sequences, about 45% seen once, with about 25% in the top ten. The specimen was blood. The receptors were sampled from a man aged 35-49 years with Graves' hyperthyroidism. Each CDR3 is given with its conserved first and last residue. A D gene is named only where the DNA matches it firmly. Size is stated for part of the rows, as once, few or many counts, or as a class when the clone is expanded.

TRBV7-2	TRBJ2-7	TRBD2	many	TGTGCCAGCAGCTTATCTCCAGCGGGGAGTTGGGAGCAGTACTTC	CASSLSPAGSWEQYF
TRBV6-5	TRBJ2-1	.	many	TGTGCCAGCAGTTACTCCGGCAGGTCTGGAGATGAGCAGTTCTTC	CASSYSGRSGDEQFF
TRBV3-2	TRBJ2-5	.	many	TGTGCCAGCAGCCATCTAGCGGGGTGTCTAGAGACCCAGTACTTC	CASSHLAGCLETQYF
TRBV2	TRBJ1-5	TRBD1	many	TGTGCCAGCAGTGTATCGGGACAGGGGGATAATCAGCCCCAGCATTTT	CASSVSGQGDNQPQHF
TRBV9	TRBJ2-7	.	many	TGTGCCAGATCCAATCATGTTGACGAGCAGTACTTC	CARSNHVDEQYF
TRBV7-2	TRBJ2-2	.	many	TGTGCCAGCAGACCCCGGGGCCGAACGAACACCGGGGAGCTGTTTTTT	CASRPRGRTNTGELFF
TRBV7-9	TRBJ1-2	TRBD1	.	TGTGCCAGCAGCGCCGAAGACAGGGTTAGTGGCTACACCTTC	CASSAEDRVSGYTF
TRBV19	TRBJ2-5	TRBD1	many	TGTGCCAGTAGCCACAGGGGATCCGGAGAGACCCAGTACTTC	CASSHRGSGETQYF
TRBV14	TRBJ1-6	TRBD1	.	TGTGCCAGCAGCCTGACAGGGCGGAATTCACCCCTCCACTTT	CASSLTGRNSPLHF
TRBV7-2	TRBJ2-1	TRBD2	once	TGTGCCAGCAGCCTACCGACTAGCGGGCCTGTCCATAATGAGCAGTTCTTC	CASSLPTSGPVHNEQFF
TRBV12-3/TRBV12-4	TRBJ2-7	TRBD2	many	TGTGCCAGCAGTCCCGCGGGGGTTTCCTACGAGCAGTACTTC	CASSPAGVSYEQYF
TRBV12-3/TRBV12-4	TRBJ2-5	TRBD1	.	TGTGCCAGCAGACGTGTCCCGGGACAGCTGGAGACCCAGTACTTC	CASRRVPGQLETQYF
TRBV19	TRBJ1-4	.	many	TGTGCCAGTAGTATTTTGGGCAGAGATAATGAAAAACTGTTTTTT	CASSILGRDNEKLFF
TRBV9	TRBJ2-3	TRBD2	many	TGTGCCAGCAGCGTCCGACTAGCGGGAAGAGATACGCAGTATTTT	CASSVRLAGRDTQYF
TRBV12-3/TRBV12-4	TRBJ1-2	TRBD1	few	TGTGCCAGCAGAAACGGACAGGTTCCCGACCCCCTTGGCTACACCTTC	CASRNGQVPDPLGYTF
TRBV19	TRBJ2-3	.	many	TGTGCCAGTAGTTCCGGGGCGTCCCGCGATACGCAGTATTTT	CASSSGASRDTQYF